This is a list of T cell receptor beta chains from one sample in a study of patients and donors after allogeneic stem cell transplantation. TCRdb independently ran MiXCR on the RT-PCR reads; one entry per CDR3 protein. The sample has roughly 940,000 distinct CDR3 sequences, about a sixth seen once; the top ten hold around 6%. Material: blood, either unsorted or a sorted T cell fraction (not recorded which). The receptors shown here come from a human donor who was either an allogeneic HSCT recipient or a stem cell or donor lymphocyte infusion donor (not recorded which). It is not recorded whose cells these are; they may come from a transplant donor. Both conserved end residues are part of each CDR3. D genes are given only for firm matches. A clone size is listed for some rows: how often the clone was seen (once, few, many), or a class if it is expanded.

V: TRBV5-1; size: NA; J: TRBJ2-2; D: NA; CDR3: CASSWDNTGELFF; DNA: TGCGCCAGCAGCTGGGATAACACCGGGGAGCTGTTTTTT
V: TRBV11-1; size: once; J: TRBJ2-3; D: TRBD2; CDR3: CASSKGLAGVTSTDTQYF; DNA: TGTGCCAGCAGCAAGGGACTAGCGGGTGTGACTAGCACAGATACGCAGTATTTT
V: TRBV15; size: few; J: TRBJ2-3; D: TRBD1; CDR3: CATHSQGASTDTQYF; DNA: TGTGCCACCCACTCCCAGGGGGCTAGCACAGATACGCAGTATTTT
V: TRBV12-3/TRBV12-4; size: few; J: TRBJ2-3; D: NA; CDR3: CASSPQATYTDTQYF; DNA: TGTGCCAGCAGTCCTCAAGCGACATACACAGATACGCAGTATTTT
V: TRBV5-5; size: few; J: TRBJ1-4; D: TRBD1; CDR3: CASSFRGQNEKLFF; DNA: TGTGCCAGCAGCTTTAGGGGACAGAATGAAAAACTGTTTTTT
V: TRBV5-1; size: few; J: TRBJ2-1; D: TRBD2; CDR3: CASSPGTRGHNEQFF; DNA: TGCGCCAGCAGCCCTGGGACTAGGGGCCACAATGAGCAGTTCTTC
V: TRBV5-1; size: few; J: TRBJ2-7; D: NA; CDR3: CASSLAPVALQTYEQYF; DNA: TGCGCCAGCAGCTTGGCCCCGGTCGCCCTACAGACCTACGAGCAGTACTTC
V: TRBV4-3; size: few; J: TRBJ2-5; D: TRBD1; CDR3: CASSQDRGNQETQYF; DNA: TGCGCCAGCAGCCAAGACAGGGGGAATCAAGAGACCCAGTACTTC
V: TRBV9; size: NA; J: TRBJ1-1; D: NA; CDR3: CASSVVTQGVSLNTEAFF; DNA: TGTGCCAGCAGCGTAGTCACTCAGGGAGTCTCACTGAACACTGAAGCTTTCTTT
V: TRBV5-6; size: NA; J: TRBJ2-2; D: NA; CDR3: CASSLDRGVNTGELFF; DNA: TGTGCCAGCAGCTTGGACCGGGGTGTGAACACCGGGGAGCTGTTTTTT
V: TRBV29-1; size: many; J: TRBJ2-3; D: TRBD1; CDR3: CSGLTGTSTDTQYF; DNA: TGCAGCGGCCTGACAGGGACCAGCACAGATACGCAGTATTTT
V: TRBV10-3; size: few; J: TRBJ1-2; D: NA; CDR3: CAISVGIGYTF; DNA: TGTGCCATCAGTGTCGGGATTGGCTACACCTTC
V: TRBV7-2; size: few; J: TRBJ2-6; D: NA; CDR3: CASSLARKERLLSGANVLTF; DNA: TGTGCCAGCAGCTTAGCCCGCAAGGAAAGACTCCTTTCTGGGGCCAACGTCCTGACTTTC
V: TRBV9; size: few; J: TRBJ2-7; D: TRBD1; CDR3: CASSGTGVMSYEQYF; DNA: TGTGCCAGCAGCGGGACAGGGGTGATGTCTTACGAGCAGTACTTC
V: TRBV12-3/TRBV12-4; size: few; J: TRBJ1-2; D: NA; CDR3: CASSFNGYTF; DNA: TGTGCCAGCAGTTTTAATGGCTACACCTTC
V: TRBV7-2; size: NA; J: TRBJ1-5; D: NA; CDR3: CASSFGDISNQPQHF; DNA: TGTGCCAGCAGCTTCGGGGACATCAGCAATCAGCCCCAGCATTTT
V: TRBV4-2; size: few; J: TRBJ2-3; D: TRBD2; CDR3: CASSRGSGGGKRSTDTQYF; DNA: TGTGCCAGCAGCCGTGGTAGCGGGGGGGGGAAACGGTCCACAGATACGCAGTATTTT
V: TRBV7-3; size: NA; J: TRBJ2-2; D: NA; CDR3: CASSALAWGELFF; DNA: TGTGCCAGCAGCGCCCTAGCGTGGGGGGAGCTGTTTTTT
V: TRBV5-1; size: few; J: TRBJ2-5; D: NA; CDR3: CASSPTMGSEETQYF; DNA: TGCGCCAGCAGCCCAACTATGGGCAGTGAAGAGACCCAGTACTTC
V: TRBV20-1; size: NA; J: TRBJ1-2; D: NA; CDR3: CSVRFGEGGNYGYTF; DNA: TGCAGTGTGCGGTTTGGGGAGGGAGGAAACTATGGCTACACCTTC
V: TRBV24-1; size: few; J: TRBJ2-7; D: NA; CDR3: CATSDFLSPYEQYF; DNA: TGTGCCACCAGTGATTTTCTCAGCCCCTACGAGCAGTACTTC
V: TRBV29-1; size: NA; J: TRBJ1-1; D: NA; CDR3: CSVGATYTEAFF; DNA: TGCAGCGTCGGGGCCACGTACACTGAAGCTTTCTTT
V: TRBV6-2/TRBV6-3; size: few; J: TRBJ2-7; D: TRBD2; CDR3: CASSPSGGPTYEQYF; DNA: TGTGCCAGCAGCCCTAGCGGGGGCCCAACCTACGAGCAGTACTTC
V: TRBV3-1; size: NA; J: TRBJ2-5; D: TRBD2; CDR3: CASSQDRVKRGPQETQYF; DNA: TGTGCCAGCAGCCAAGATAGAGTCAAGCGGGGACCACAAGAGACCCAGTACTTC
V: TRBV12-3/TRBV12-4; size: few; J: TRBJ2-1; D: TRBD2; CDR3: CASRALAGRAYNEQFF; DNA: TGTGCCAGCAGGGCCTTAGCGGGGCGGGCCTACAATGAGCAGTTCTTC
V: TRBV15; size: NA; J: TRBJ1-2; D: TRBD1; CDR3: CATSRATGGAYYGYTF; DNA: TGTGCCACCAGCAGAGCTACAGGGGGGGCGTACTATGGCTACACCTTC
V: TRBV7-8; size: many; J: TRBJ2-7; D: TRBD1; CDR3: CASSFQQGPGSYEQYF; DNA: TGTGCCAGCAGCTTCCAACAGGGGCCGGGTTCCTACGAGCAGTACTTC
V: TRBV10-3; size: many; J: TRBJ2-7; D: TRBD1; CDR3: CAIASSPGTVSYEQYF; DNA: TGTGCCATCGCGTCATCCCCCGGGACAGTCTCCTACGAGCAGTACTTC
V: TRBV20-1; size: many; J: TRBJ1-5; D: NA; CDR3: CSAREDTGNQPQHF; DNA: TGCAGTGCTAGAGAAGACACCGGCAATCAGCCCCAGCATTTT
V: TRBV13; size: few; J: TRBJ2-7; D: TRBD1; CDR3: CASSLTQGQGLYEQYF; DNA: TGTGCCAGCAGCTTAACTCAGGGACAGGGACTCTACGAGCAGTACTTC
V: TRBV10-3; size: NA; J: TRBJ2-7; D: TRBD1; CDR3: CAISGGTGNNEQYF; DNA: TGTGCCATCAGCGGCGGGACAGGGAATAACGAGCAGTACTTC
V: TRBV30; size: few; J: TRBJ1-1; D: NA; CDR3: CAWSVNVNTEAFF; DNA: TGTGCCTGGAGTGTTAACGTCAACACTGAAGCTTTCTTT
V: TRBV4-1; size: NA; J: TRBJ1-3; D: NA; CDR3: CASSQGDGSSGNTIYF; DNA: TGCGCCAGCAGCCAAGGAGACGGAAGCTCTGGAAACACCATATATTTT
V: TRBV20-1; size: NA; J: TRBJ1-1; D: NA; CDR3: CSARRGEDTEAFF; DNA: TGCAGTGCTAGAAGGGGTGAGGACACTGAAGCTTTCTTT
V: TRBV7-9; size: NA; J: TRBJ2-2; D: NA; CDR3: CASSLEWTHTGELFF; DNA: TGTGCCAGCAGCTTAGAATGGACTCACACCGGGGAGCTGTTTTTT
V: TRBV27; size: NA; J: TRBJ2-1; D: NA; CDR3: CASSGGGGPNNEQFF; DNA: TGTGCCAGCAGTGGGGGCGGGGGCCCCAACAATGAGCAGTTCTTC
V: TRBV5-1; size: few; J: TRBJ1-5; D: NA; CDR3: CASSPEGGNQPQHF; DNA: TGCGCCAGCAGCCCGGAGGGGGGGAATCAGCCCCAGCATTTT
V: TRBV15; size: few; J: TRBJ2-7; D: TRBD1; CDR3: CATSLQGEGDEQYF; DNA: TGTGCCACCAGCTTACAGGGGGAAGGGGACGAGCAGTACTTC
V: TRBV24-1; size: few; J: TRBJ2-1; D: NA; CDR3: CATSDQAGHSYNEQFF; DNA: TGTGCCACCAGTGACCAAGCGGGACACTCCTACAATGAGCAGTTCTTC
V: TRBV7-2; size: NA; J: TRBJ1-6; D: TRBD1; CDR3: CASSSGQGVDF; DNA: TGTGCCAGCAGCTCAGGACAGGGGGTCGACTTT
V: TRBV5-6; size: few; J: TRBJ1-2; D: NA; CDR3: CASGTLRQVLSGYTF; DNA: TGTGCCAGCGGAACCTTGCGACAGGTTCTTTCTGGCTACACCTTC
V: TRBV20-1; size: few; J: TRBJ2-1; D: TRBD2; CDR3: CSAPSGRVYNEQFF; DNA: TGCAGTGCTCCTAGCGGGAGAGTCTACAATGAGCAGTTCTTC
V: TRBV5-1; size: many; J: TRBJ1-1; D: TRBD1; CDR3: CASSLGQATEAFF; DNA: TGCGCCAGCAGCCTTGGACAGGCCACTGAAGCTTTCTTT